This TCR beta chain originates from a study of shared clonotypes between healthy human individuals. Study background: Every donor yielded three CD4 naive, three CD4 memory, two CD8 naive and one CD8 memory plate.

Assay: immunoSEQ multiplex PCR; the TCRdb copy retains only in-frame clones and omits some. Of over 2 million clones listed, roughly 90% are singletons. CDR1 and CDR2 from the germline V gene are SGHTA and FQGNSA. V was clipped by 5 bases and J by 0 bases, with 7 bases between them. There are 13 residues in the CDR3. Specimen: naive CD4+ T cells from PBMCs. Subset given: CD45RA+ positively selected. V and J are TRBV7-2 and TRBJ2-5; a weak D match, TRBD2 (5 bases). This sequence originates from a man younger than 35 in good health. Some clones in this sample may be carry-over from other donors' samples. The chain's CDR3 is CASSRSDQETQYF. In nucleotides, the CDR3 is TGTGCCAGCAGCCGTAGCGACCAAGAGACCCAGTACTTC.